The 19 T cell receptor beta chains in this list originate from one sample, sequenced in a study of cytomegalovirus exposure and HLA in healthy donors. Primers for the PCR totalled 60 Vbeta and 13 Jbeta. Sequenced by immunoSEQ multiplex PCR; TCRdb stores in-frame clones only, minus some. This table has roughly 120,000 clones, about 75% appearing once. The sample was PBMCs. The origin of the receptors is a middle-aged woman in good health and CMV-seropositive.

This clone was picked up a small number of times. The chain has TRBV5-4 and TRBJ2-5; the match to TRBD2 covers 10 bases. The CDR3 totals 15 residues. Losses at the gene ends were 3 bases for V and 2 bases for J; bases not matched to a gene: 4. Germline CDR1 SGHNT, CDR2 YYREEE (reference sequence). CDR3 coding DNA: TGTGCCAGCAGCTACCCACTAGCGGGGCAAGAGACCCAGTACTTC. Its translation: CASSYPLAGQETQYF.

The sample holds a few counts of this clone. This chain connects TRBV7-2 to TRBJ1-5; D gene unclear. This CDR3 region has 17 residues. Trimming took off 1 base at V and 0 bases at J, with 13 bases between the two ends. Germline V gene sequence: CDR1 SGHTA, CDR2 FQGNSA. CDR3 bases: TGTGCCAGCAGCTTAGTCGGGGTTGGCCCTAGCAATCAGCCCCAGCATTTT. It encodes CASSLVGVGPSNQPQHF.

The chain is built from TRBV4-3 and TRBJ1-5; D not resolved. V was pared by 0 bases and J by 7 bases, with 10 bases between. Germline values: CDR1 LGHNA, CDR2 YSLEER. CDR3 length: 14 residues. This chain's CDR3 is CASSQDYSVQPQHF. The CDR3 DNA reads TGCGCCAGCAGCCAAGATTATTCGGTACAGCCCCAGCATTTT.

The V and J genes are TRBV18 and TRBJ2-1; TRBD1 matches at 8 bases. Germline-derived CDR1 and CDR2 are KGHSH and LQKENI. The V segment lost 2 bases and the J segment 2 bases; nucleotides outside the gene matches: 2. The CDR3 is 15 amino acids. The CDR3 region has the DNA TGTGCCAGCTCACCAGGACAGGGAACCTACAATGAGCAGTTCTTC. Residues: CASSPGQGTYNEQFF. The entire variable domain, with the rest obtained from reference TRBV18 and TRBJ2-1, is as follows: NAGVMQNPRHLVRRRGQEARLRCSPMKGHSHVYWYRQLPEEGLKFMVYLQKENIIDESGMPKERFSAEFPKEGPSILRIQQVVRGDSAAYFCASSPGQGTYNEQFFGPGTRLTVL.

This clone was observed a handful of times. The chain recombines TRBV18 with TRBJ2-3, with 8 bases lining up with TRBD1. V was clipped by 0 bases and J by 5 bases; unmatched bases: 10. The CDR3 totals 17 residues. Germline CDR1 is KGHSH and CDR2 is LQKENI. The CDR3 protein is CASSPPIDQGAKDTQYF. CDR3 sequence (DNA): TGTGCCAGCTCACCACCAATCGATCAGGGGGCGAAAGATACGCAGTATTTT.

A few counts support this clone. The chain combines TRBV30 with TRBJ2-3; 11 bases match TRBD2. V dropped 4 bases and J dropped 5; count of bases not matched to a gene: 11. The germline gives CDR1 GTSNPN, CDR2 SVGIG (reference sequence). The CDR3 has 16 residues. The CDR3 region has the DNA TGTGCCTGGAATAGCGGGAGGGCCGGGTTCGGAGATACGCAGTATTTT. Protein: CAWNSGRAGFGDTQYF.

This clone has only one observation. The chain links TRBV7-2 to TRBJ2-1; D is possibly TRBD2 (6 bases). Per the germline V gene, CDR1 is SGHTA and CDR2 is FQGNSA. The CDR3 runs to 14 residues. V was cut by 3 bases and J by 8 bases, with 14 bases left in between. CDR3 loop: CASSFGGIIDEQFF. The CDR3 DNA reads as TGTGCCAGCAGCTTCGGCGGGATAATCGATGAGCAGTTCTTC.

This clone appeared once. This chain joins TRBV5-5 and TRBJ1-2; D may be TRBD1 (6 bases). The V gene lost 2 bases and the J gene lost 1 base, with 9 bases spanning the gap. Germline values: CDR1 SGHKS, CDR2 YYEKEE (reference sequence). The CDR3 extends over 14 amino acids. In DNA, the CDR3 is TGTGCCAGCAGCTTCGGGACACTTAACTATGGCTACACCTTC. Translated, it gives CASSFGTLNYGYTF.

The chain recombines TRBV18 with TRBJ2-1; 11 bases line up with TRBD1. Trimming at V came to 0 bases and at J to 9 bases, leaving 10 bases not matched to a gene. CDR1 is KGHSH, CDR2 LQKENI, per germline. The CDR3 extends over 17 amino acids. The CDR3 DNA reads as TGTGCCAGCTCACCACCGAGTGGGACAGGGGGTTCTGGTGAGCAGTTCTTC. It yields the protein CASSPPSGTGGSGEQFF.

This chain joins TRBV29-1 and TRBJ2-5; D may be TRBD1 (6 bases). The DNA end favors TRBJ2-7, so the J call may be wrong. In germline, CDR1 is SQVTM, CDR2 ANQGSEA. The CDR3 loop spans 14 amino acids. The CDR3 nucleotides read TGCAGCGTTGACTCACAGGACAGCTCCTACGAGCAGTACTTC. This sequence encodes CSVDSQDSSYEQYF.

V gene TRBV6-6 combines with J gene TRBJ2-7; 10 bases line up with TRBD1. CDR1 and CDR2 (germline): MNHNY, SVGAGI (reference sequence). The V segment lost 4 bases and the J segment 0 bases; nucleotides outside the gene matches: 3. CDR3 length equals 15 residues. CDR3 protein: CASSWGQGSSYEQYF. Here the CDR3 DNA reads TGTGCCAGCAGTTGGGGACAGGGGTCCTCCTACGAGCAGTACTTC.

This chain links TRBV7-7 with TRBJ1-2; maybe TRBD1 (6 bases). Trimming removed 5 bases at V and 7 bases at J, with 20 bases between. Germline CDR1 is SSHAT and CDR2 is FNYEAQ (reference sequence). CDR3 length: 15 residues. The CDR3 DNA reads TGTGCCAGCAGCCCAATAGACAGGCACCAAGTTGGCTACACCTTC. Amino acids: CASSPIDRHQVGYTF. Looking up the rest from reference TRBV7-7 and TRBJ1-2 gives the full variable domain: GAGVSQSPRYKVTKRGQDVTLRCDPISSHATLYWYQQALGQGPEFLTYFNYEAQPDKSGLPSDRFSAERPEGSISTLTIQRTEQRDSAMYRCASSPIDRHQVGYTFGSGTRLTVV.

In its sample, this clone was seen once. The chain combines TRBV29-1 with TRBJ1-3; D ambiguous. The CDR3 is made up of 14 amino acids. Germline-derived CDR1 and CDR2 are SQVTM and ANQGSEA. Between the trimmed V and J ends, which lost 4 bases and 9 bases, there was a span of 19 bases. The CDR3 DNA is TGCAGCGTTGTATTCGGACCCGCGGGATCCACCATATATTTT. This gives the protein CSVVFGPAGSTIYF.

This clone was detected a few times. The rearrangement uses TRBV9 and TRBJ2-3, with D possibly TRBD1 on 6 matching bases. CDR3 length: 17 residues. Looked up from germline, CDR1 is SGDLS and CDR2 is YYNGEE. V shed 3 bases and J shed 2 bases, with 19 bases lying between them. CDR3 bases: TGTGCCAGCAGCGCGAACTTCTACAGGGCTATCACAGATACGCAGTATTTT. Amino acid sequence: CASSANFYRAITDTQYF.

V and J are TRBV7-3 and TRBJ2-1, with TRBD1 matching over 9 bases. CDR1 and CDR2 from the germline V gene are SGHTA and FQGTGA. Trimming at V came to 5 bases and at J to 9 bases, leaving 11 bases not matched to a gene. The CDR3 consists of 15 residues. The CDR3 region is CASSVYRDRATEQFF. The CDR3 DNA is TGTGCCAGCAGCGTGTACCGGGACAGGGCTACTGAGCAGTTCTTC. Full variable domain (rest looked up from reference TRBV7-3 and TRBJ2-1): GAGVSQTPSNKVTEKGKYVELRCDPISGHTALYWYRQSLGQGPEFLIYFQGTGAADDSGLPNDRFFAVRPEGSVSTLKIQRTERGDSAVYLCASSVYRDRATEQFFGPGTRLTVL.

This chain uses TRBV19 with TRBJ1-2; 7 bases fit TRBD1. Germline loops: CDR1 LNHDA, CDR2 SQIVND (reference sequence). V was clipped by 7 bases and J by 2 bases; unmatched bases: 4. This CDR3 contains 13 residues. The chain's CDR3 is CASMGGQNYGYTF. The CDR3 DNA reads TGTGCCAGTATGGGGGGACAGAACTATGGCTACACCTTC.

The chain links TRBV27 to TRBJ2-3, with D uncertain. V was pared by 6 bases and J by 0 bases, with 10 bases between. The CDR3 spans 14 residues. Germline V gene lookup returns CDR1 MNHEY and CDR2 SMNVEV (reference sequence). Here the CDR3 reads CASRMYSSTDTQYF. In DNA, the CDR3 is TGTGCCAGCAGGATGTACTCTAGCACAGATACGCAGTATTTT.

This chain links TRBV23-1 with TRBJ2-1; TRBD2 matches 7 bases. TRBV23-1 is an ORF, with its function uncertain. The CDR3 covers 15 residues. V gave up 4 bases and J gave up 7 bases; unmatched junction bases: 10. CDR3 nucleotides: TGCGCCAGCAGTCTTACGGGGGGAACTGAAAATGAGCAGTTCTTC. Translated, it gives CASSLTGGTENEQFF.

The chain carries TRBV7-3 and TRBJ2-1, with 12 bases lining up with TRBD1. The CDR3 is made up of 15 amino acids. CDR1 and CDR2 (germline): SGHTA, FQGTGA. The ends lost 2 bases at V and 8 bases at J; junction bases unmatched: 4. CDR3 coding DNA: TGTGCCAGCAGCTTAGGGGACAGGGGGCTGGATGAGCAGTTCTTC. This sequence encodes CASSLGDRGLDEQFF.